The 28 T cell receptor beta chains listed next were all sequenced from one sample in a study of T cells in Graves' hyperthyroidism and ophthalmopathy. Amplified regions were TCR beta CDR3 sequences from RNA transcripts. RT-PCR in the first round (using the HTBI primer set) targeted the TCR CDR3. Via MiXCR, TCRdb re-called the multiplex PCR reads, giving one row per CDR3 protein. Of 650,000 to 700,000 distinct CDR3 sequences in the sample, roughly 17% are singletons; the top ten hold roughly 15%. The material sequenced was blood. The source of these receptors is a man over 45 with Graves' hyperthyroidism.

This clonotype was seen at least ten times. A read error may produce the germline difference seen at one junction end. The chain employs TRBV7-9 and TRBJ1-6; 9 bases are shared with TRBD1. Germline assignment: CDR1 SEHNR and CDR2 FQNEAQ (reference sequence). The CDR3 has 14 amino acids. The CDR3 DNA reads as TGCGCCAGCAGCTTAGCGGGACAGGGTTCACCCCTCCACTTT. It encodes CASSLAGQGSPLHF. The full variable domain, its missing parts supplied by reference TRBV7-9 and TRBJ1-6, is DTGVSQNPRHKITKRGQNVTFRCDPISEHNRLYWYRQTLGQGPEFLTYFQNEAQLEKSRLLSDRFSAERPKGSFSTLEIQRTEQGDSAMYLCASSLAGQGSPLHFGNGTRLTVT.

This clonotype has only a few counts. This chain links TRBV6-5 with TRBJ2-1, with 8 bases fitting TRBD2. V shed 2 bases and J 4 bases; nucleotides not matched to a gene: 10. This CDR3 has 17 amino acids. From germline, CDR1 is MNHEY and CDR2 SVGAGI. The CDR3 bases are TGTGCCAGCAGTTACACATATACTAGCGGAACTTACAATGAGCAGTTCTTC. Protein: CASSYTYTSGTYNEQFF.

This clonotype was detected many times. The V and J genes are TRBV2 and TRBJ1-6, with TRBD1 matching over 9 bases. Unmatched junction bases numbered 10, after V lost 7 bases and J lost 9 bases. Germline V lookup: CDR1 SNHLY, CDR2 FYNNEI. This CDR3 comprises 15 residues. CDR3 nucleotide sequence: TGTGCCAGCACCCCGGGACAGGGAAGAGGTTCACCCCTCCACTTT. Translating it yields CASTPGQGRGSPLHF.

The chain has TRBV7-3 and TRBJ1-1; 9 bases fit TRBD1. V lost 3 bases to trimming and J lost 3 bases; unmatched junction nucleotides: 8. The CDR3 covers 16 residues. Germline loops: CDR1 SGHTA, CDR2 FQGTGA. The CDR3 region has the DNA TGTGCCAGCAGCTTGACAGGGGGGGGGGGGGACACTGAAGCTTTCTTT. As protein: CASSLTGGGGDTEAFF.

This clonotype was counted ten times or more. The chain joins TRBV28 to TRBJ1-5, with D maybe TRBD1 (5 bases). Between the trimmed V and J ends, which lost 5 bases and 4 bases, there was a span of 18 bases. Germline CDR1 is MDHEN and CDR2 is SYDVKM. The CDR3 length is 16 residues. CDR3: CASSLVLRGRNQPQHF. CDR3 sequence (DNA): TGTGCCAGCAGTCTCGTATTAAGGGGACGGAATCAGCCCCAGCATTTT.

This clonotype came up a few times. The chain couples TRBV24-1 to TRBJ1-5; D is ambiguous. Looked up from germline, CDR1 is KGHDR and CDR2 is SFDVKD. The CDR3 has 13 amino acids. V was trimmed by 3 bases and J by 7 bases, leaving 9 bases between them. In nucleotides, the CDR3 is TGTGCCACCAGTGATACAGTATGGCAGCCCCAGCATTTT. Amino acid sequence: CATSDTVWQPQHF.

This clonotype has ten or more counts. The J gene is TRBJ2-7, the V gene TRBV24-1; possibly TRBD2 for D (7 bases). The germline gives CDR1 KGHDR, CDR2 SFDVKD. There are 15 residues in the CDR3. Trimming removed 0 bases from V and 4 bases from J, with 12 bases in between. CDR3 nucleotides: TGTGCCACCAGTGATTTGTACAGGGAGGGATACGAGCAGTACTTC. Its protein is CATSDLYREGYEQYF.

This clonotype was observed once. Just one base apart from a much larger clone, this may be a read error. This chain joins TRBV6-5 and TRBJ2-7; TRBD2 is a possible D gene (6 bases). V was shortened by 2 bases and J by 3 bases, with 23 bases between the two germline ends. The CDR3 sequence is 18 residues long. CDR1 and CDR2 from the germline V gene are MNHEY and SVGAGI. In nucleotides, the CDR3 is TGTGCCAGCAGTTACGGACATACTCGGGACTTCCTAGACTACGAGCAGTACTTC. It translates to CASSYGHTRDFLDYEQYF.

The chain couples TRBV19 to TRBJ2-1; D not certain. CDR3 length: 12 amino acids. Germline CDR1 reads LNHDA; CDR2 reads SQIVND (reference sequence). The ends were cut back, 5 bases at V and 9 bases at J, with 11 bases in the middle. CDR3 coding DNA: TGTGCCAGTAGTTTAGGGTATGGTGAGCAGTTCTTC. It yields the protein CASSLGYGEQFF.

This clonotype has ten or more counts. The J gene is TRBJ2-3, the V gene TRBV11-2; tentative D call: TRBD2 (6 bases). The CDR3 contains 16 residues. V was trimmed by 5 bases and J by 2 bases, leaving 17 bases between them. The germline V gene has CDR1 SGHAT and CDR2 FQNNGV. For the CDR3, the DNA is TGTGCCAGCAGCCCAAGGACCGGAGGGCCCACAGATACGCAGTATTTT. It is translated as CASSPRTGGPTDTQYF. Together with reference TRBV11-2 and TRBJ2-3, the CDR3 gives the full variable domain: EAGVAQSPRYKIIEKRQSVAFWCNPISGHATLYWYQQILGQGPKLLIQFQNNGVVDDSQLPKDRFSAERLKGVDSTLKIQPAKLEDSAVYLCASSPRTGGPTDTQYFGPGTRLTVL.

This clonotype showed up many times. The rearrangement joins TRBV27 to TRBJ2-1, with 10 bases fitting TRBD2. From germline, CDR1 is MNHEY and CDR2 SMNVEV (reference sequence). The CDR3 totals 16 residues. V dropped 4 bases and J dropped 5; count of bases not matched to a gene: 8. CDR3 in amino acids: CASSSYTSGVNNEQFF. As DNA, the CDR3 is TGTGCCAGCAGTTCATATACTAGCGGGGTGAACAATGAGCAGTTCTTC.

V usage is TRBV27 and J usage is TRBJ2-7; 8 nucleotides agree with TRBD2. This CDR3 contains 14 residues. Germline CDR1 is MNHEY and CDR2 is SMNVEV (reference sequence). The trim removed 3 bases at V and 3 bases at J, leaving 4 bases unmatched. CDR3 sequence reads: CASSFSGRVYEQYF. The CDR3 DNA reads TGTGCCAGCAGTTTTTCCGGGAGGGTCTACGAGCAGTACTTC.

CDR3 protein: CASSLNRGPGVGEKLFF. The CDR3, as DNA: TGTGCCAGCAGTTTAAACAGGGGGCCGGGGGTGGGTGAAAAACTGTTTTTT. J is TRBJ1-4 and V is TRBV27, with 9 bases aligning to TRBD1. The CDR3 is made up of 17 amino acids. The germline V gene encodes CDR1 MNHEY and CDR2 SMNVEV (reference sequence). The J segment lost 7 bases and the V segment lost 2 bases, leaving 11 bases of the junction unmatched.

This clonotype was recorded many times. The CDR3 bases are TGCAGTGCTGAGCAGACTAGCGGCAATGAGCAGTTCTTC. This sequence encodes CSAEQTSGNEQFF. The chain joins TRBV20-1 to TRBJ2-1; 9 bases are a match to TRBD2. The CDR3 has 13 residues. Germline V lookup: CDR1 DFQATT, CDR2 SNEGSKA (reference sequence). The J segment lost 6 bases and the V segment lost 5 bases, leaving 5 bases of the junction unmatched.

This clonotype was seen many times. The chain couples TRBV6-1 to TRBJ1-4; 10 bases line up with TRBD1. Losses at the gene ends were 6 bases for V and 5 bases for J; bases not matched to a gene: 3. In germline, CDR1 is MNHNS, CDR2 SASEGT. The CDR3 extends over 14 amino acids. The CDR3 spells CASRRTGGNEKLFF. The CDR3 DNA reads TGTGCCAGCAGGCGGACAGGGGGGAATGAAAAACTGTTTTTT.

The V and J genes are TRBV10-3 and TRBJ1-4; D is possibly TRBD1 (5 bases). V dropped 8 bases and J dropped 3 bases, with 10 bases sitting between them. The CDR3 is 13 residues long. Germline CDR1 ENHRY, CDR2 SYGVKD. The CDR3 spells CAISGAANEKLFF. CDR3 nucleotide sequence: TGTGCCATCTCTGGGGCGGCTAATGAAAAACTGTTTTTT.

The chain employs TRBV28 and TRBJ1-5; 8 positions agree with TRBD1. Trimming took 5 bases from V and 1 from J; bases not matched to a gene: 19. The CDR3 totals 20 residues. Germline assignment: CDR1 MDHEN and CDR2 SYDVKM. The CDR3 sequence: CASSPGAYIMQGASNQPQHF. DNA of the CDR3: TGTGCCAGCAGTCCGGGGGCGTATATTATGCAGGGGGCAAGCAATCAGCCCCAGCATTTT.

This clonotype was observed a handful of times. The chain recombines TRBV4-1 with TRBJ1-1; D gene ambiguous. CDR1 and CDR2 from the germline V gene are MGHRA and YSYEKL. Trimming cost V 4 bases and J 3 bases, with 18 bases left between them. The CDR3 covers 16 residues. CDR3: CASSPGRLLGDTEAFF. CDR3 DNA sequence: TGCGCCAGCAGCCCCGGTCGTCTGTTGGGTGACACTGAAGCTTTCTTT.

This clonotype has just a few counts. The chain links TRBV5-6 to TRBJ2-7, with 11 positions matching TRBD2. The CDR3 totals 17 residues. V dropped 5 bases and J dropped 3; count of bases not matched to a gene: 13. Germline-derived CDR1 and CDR2 are SGHDT and YYEEEE. CDR3 DNA: TGTGCCAGCAGACTAAGCCCGGGACTAGCGGAAATCTACGAGCAGTACTTC. This translates into CASRLSPGLAEIYEQYF.

This clonotype was seen at least ten times. The chain uses TRBV7-9 and TRBJ2-2; D unresolved. The CDR3 runs to 14 residues. The V and J ends lost 3 bases and 10 bases respectively, with 15 bases between them. In germline, CDR1 is SEHNR, CDR2 FQNEAQ (reference sequence). The CDR3 is CASSFRPAVVELFF. The CDR3 DNA is TGTGCCAGCAGCTTCCGACCGGCGGTCGTGGAGCTGTTTTTT.

The chain employs TRBV24-1 and TRBJ1-1; TRBD1 aligns across 10 bases. Germline CDR1 and CDR2: KGHDR and SFDVKD. The CDR3 has 13 residues. The ends lost 10 bases at V and 5 bases at J; junction bases unmatched: 6. The CDR3 nucleotides read TGTGCCACAACGGACAGGGGGGATACTGAAGCTTTCTTT. Amino acids: CATTDRGDTEAFF.

The V gene is TRBV19, the J gene TRBJ2-1; no reliable D call. Trimming removed 4 bases from V and 2 bases from J, with 15 bases in between. The CDR3 contains 16 residues. The V gene's germline CDR1 is LNHDA and CDR2 SQIVND (reference sequence). CDR3: CASSSASLPTYNEQFF. In nucleotides, the CDR3 is TGTGCCAGTAGTAGTGCCTCACTGCCCACCTACAATGAGCAGTTCTTC.

This clonotype came up a few times. V is TRBV28 and J is TRBJ2-7; a weak D match, TRBD2 (6 bases). From germline, CDR1 is MDHEN and CDR2 SYDVKM. The CDR3 is 15 residues long. V lost 1 base and J 7 bases, leaving 17 bases between the germline ends. The CDR3 nucleotides read TGTGCCAGCAGTTTATATTTGAGGGGCGGAGGGGAGCAGTACTTC. Its protein product is CASSLYLRGGGEQYF.

This clonotype showed up just a few times. V gene TRBV7-9 combines with J gene TRBJ2-1; either TRBD1 or TRBD2 may supply D (5 bases each). Trimming cost V 0 bases and J 6 bases, with 12 bases left between them. CDR1 is SEHNR and CDR2 is FQNEAQ in the germline V gene (reference sequence). This CDR3 region has 15 residues. CDR3 DNA: TGTGCCAGCAGCTTAGCCGGGGCATTATTCAATGAGCAGTTCTTC. Amino acids: CASSLAGALFNEQFF. The variable domain in full, with the rest retrieved from reference TRBV7-9 and TRBJ2-1, is DTGVSQNPRHKITKRGQNVTFRCDPISEHNRLYWYRQTLGQGPEFLTYFQNEAQLEKSRLLSDRFSAERPKGSFSTLEIQRTEQGDSAMYLCASSLAGALFNEQFFGPGTRLTVL.

At least ten counts were recorded for this clonotype. This rearrangement joins TRBV28 to TRBJ1-2; possible D gene TRBD1, 6 bases. V was shortened by 7 bases and J by 10 bases, with 16 bases between the two germline ends. The length of the CDR3 is 12 residues. Germline V gene data show CDR1 as MDHEN and CDR2 as SYDVKM. The CDR3 protein is CASTRGHGDYTF. The CDR3 DNA is TGTGCCAGCACAAGGGGACACGGTGACTACACCTTC.

This clonotype was recorded many times. The chain recombines TRBV7-3 with TRBJ2-1; 9 bases fit TRBD1. V lost 6 bases to trimming and J lost 8 bases; unmatched junction nucleotides: 11. CDR3 length: 15 residues. Germline CDR1 is SGHTA and CDR2 is FQGTGA. In nucleotides, the CDR3 is TGTGCCAGCAGTCCACAGGGGGCGGTGGTCTATGAGCAGTTCTTC. Protein product: CASSPQGAVVYEQFF. Together with reference TRBV7-3 and TRBJ2-1, the CDR3 gives the full variable domain: GAGVSQTPSNKVTEKGKYVELRCDPISGHTALYWYRQSLGQGPEFLIYFQGTGAADDSGLPNDRFFAVRPEGSVSTLKIQRTERGDSAVYLCASSPQGAVVYEQFFGPGTRLTVL.

The chain is built from TRBV30 and TRBJ1-2; TRBD1 aligns across 7 bases. The CDR3 spans 15 residues. The trim removed 8 bases at V and 0 bases at J, leaving 12 bases unmatched. From germline, CDR1 is GTSNPN and CDR2 SVGIG (reference sequence). CDR3 nucleotides: TGTGCCGGGCGGAGGGACAGCCCTTCTAACTATGGCTACACCTTC. It is translated as CAGRRDSPSNYGYTF.

The chain couples TRBV5-5 to TRBJ1-1, with D tentatively TRBD1 (5 bases). Trimming stripped 0 bases from V and 5 bases from J, with 14 bases between. From germline, CDR1 is SGHKS and CDR2 YYEKEE (reference sequence). This CDR3 has 15 amino acids. CDR3 DNA sequence: TGTGCCAGCAGCTTGGAGGGGCTGGGGGTGACTGAAGCTTTCTTT. Its translation is CASSLEGLGVTEAFF.